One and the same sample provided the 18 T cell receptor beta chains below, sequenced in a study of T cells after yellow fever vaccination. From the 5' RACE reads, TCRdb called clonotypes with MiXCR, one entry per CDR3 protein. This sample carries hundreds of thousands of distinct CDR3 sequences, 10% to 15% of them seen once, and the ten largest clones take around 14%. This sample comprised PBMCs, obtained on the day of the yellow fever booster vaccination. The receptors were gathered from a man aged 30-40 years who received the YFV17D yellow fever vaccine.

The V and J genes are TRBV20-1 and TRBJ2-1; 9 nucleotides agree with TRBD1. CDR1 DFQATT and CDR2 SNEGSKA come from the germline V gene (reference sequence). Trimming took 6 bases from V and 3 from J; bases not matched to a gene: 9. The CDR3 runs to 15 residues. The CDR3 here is CSAIFGQGIYNEQFF. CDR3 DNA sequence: TGCAGTGCGATCTTTGGACAGGGGATCTACAATGAGCAGTTCTTC.

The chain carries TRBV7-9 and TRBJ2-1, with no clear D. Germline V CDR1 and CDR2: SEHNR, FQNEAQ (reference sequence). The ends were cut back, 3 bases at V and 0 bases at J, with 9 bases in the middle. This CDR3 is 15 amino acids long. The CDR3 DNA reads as TGTGCCAGCAGCTTTAGAGCTCGCTCCTACAATGAGCAGTTCTTC. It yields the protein CASSFRARSYNEQFF.

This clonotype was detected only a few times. The CDR3 nucleotides read TGTGCCAGCAGTCCGACAGGGACTGCCAAAAACATTCAGTACTTC. Translating it yields CASSPTGTAKNIQYF. The V call is TRBV28, the J call TRBJ2-4, with a possible D match to TRBD1 (7 bases). Germline loops: CDR1 MDHEN, CDR2 SYDVKM. The V gene lost 5 bases and the J gene lost 1 base, with 12 bases spanning the gap. The CDR3 has 15 residues.

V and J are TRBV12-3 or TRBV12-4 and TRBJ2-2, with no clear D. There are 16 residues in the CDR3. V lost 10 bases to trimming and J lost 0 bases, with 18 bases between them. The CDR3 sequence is CATSPRGTPNTGELFF. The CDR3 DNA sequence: TGTGCCACCAGCCCAAGAGGTACCCCGAACACCGGGGAGCTGTTTTTT.

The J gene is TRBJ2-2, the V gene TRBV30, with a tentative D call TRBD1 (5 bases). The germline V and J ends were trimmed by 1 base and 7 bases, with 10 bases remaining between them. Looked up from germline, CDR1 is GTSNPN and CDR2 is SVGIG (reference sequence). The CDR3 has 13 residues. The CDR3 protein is CAWSGQGNGELFF. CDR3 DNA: TGTGCCTGGAGTGGGCAGGGAAACGGGGAGCTGTTTTTT.

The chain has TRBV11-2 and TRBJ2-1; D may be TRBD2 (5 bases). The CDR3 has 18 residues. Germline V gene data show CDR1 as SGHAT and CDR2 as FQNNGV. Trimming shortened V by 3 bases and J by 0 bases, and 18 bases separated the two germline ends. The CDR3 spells CASSFPARGGFSYNEQFF. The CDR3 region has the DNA TGTGCCAGCAGCTTTCCCGCCCGCGGCGGGTTCTCCTACAATGAGCAGTTCTTC.

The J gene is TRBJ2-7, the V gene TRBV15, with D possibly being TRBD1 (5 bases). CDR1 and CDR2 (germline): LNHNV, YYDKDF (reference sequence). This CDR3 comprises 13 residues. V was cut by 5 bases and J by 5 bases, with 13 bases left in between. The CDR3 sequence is CATSLGEYHEQYF. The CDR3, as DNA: TGTGCCACCAGCCTAGGGGAATACCACGAGCAGTACTTC.

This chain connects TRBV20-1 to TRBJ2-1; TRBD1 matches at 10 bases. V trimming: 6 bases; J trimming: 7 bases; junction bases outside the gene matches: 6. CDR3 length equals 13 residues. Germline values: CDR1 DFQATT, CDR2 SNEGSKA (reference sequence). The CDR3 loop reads CSADRGQKNEQFF. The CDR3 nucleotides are TGCAGTGCAGACAGGGGGCAAAAGAATGAGCAGTTCTTC.

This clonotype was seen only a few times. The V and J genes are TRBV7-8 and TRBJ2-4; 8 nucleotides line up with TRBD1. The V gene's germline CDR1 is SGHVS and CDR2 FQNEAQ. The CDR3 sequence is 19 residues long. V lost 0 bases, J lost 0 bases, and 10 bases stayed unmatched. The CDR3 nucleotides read TGTGCCAGCAGCTTAGCGTATAGGGGACAGGTCAAAGCCAAAAACATTCAGTACTTC. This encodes CASSLAYRGQVKAKNIQYF.

The CDR3: CASSSSGGHNSPLHF. For the CDR3, the DNA is TGTGCCAGCAGCTCATCTGGGGGGCACAATTCACCCCTCCACTTT. This chain uses TRBV9 with TRBJ1-6; possibly TRBD1 for D (6 bases). The V gene's germline CDR1 is SGDLS and CDR2 YYNGEE. This CDR3 comprises 15 residues. V was trimmed by 4 bases and J by 7 bases, leaving 15 bases between them.

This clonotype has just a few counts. In DNA, the CDR3 is TGTGCCAGCTCACAGGGCGTAGGGGGAGGCACTGAAGCTTTCTTT. Protein product: CASSQGVGGGTEAFF. This chain links TRBV18 with TRBJ1-1, with D perhaps matching TRBD1 (6 bases). Looked up from germline, CDR1 is KGHSH and CDR2 is LQKENI. V lost 4 bases to trimming and J lost 4 bases, with 16 bases between them. The CDR3 has 15 residues.

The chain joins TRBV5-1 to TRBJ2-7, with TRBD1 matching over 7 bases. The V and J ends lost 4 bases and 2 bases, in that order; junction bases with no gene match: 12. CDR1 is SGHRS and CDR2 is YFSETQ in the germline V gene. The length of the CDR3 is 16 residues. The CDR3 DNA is TGCGCCAGCAGCGGGGGATGGACAGGTATGACCTACGAGCAGTACTTC. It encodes CASSGGWTGMTYEQYF.

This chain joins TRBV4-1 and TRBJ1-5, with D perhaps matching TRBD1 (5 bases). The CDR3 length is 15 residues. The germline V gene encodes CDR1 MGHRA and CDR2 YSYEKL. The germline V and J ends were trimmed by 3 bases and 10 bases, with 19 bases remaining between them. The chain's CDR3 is CASSQQGDAGGPQHF. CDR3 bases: TGCGCCAGCAGCCAGCAAGGGGACGCCGGCGGACCCCAGCATTTT.

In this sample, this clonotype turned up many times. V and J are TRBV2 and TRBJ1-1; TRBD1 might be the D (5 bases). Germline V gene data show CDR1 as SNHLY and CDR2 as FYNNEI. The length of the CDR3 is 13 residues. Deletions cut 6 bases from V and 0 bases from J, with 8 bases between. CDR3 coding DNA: TGTGCCAGCAGCGCGGACATGAACACTGAAGCTTTCTTT. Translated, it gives CASSADMNTEAFF.

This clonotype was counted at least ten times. CDR3 protein: CASSLTGTPKTQYF. The CDR3 DNA reads TGTGCCAGCAGTTTAACCGGGACACCTAAGACCCAGTACTTC. The J gene is TRBJ2-5, the V gene TRBV6-2 or TRBV6-3; weak D call: TRBD1 (6 bases). Germline CDR1 reads MNHEY; CDR2 reads SVGEGT. Trimming took off 4 bases at V and 6 bases at J, with 15 bases between the two ends. The length of the CDR3 is 14 residues.

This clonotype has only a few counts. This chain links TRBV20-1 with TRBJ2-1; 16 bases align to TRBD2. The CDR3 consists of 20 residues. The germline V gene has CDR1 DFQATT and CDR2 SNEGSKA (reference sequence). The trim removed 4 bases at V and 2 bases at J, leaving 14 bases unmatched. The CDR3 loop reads CSANIPRGTSGRATYNEQFF. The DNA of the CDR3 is TGCAGTGCTAACATTCCCCGGGGGACTAGCGGGAGGGCCACCTACAATGAGCAGTTCTTC.

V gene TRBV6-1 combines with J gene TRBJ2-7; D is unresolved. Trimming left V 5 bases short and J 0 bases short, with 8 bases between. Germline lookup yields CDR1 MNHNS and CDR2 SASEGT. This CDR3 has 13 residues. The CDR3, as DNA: TGTGCCAGCAGTAAAACTATCTCCTACGAGCAGTACTTC. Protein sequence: CASSKTISYEQYF.

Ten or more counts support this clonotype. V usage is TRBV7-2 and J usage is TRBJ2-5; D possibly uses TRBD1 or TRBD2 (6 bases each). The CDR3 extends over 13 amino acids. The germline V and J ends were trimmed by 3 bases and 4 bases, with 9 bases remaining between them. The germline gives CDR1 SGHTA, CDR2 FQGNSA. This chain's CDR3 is CASSLEGGETQYF. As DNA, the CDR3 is TGTGCCAGCAGCTTGGAGGGGGGAGAGACCCAGTACTTC.